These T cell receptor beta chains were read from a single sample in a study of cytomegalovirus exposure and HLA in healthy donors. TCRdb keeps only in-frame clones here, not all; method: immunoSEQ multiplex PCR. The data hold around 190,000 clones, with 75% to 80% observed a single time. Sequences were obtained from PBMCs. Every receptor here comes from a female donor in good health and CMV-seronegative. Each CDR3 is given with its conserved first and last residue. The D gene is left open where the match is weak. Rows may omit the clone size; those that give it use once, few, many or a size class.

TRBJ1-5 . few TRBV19 CASSGGLPPRAQHF TGTGCCAGTAGTGGCGGGCTCCCCCCTCGGGCCCAGCATTTT
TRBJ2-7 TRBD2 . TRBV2 CASSEGGSGGGYEQYF TGTGCCAGCAGTGAAGGAGGTAGCGGGGGGGGATACGAGCAGTACTTC
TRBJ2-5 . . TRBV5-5 CASSPTGGPQETQYF TGTGCCAGCAGCCCCACCGGCGGGCCCCAAGAGACCCAGTACTTC
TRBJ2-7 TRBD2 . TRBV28 CASSDGGRAYEQYF TGTGCCAGCAGTGACGGCGGGAGAGCCTACGAGCAGTACTTC
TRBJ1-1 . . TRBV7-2 CASKNRVSVAFF TGTGCCAGCAAGAACAGGGTTTCGGTGGCTTTCTTT
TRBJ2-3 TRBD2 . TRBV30 CAWSVLSGGTDTQYF TGTGCCTGGAGTGTACTTAGCGGGGGAACAGATACGCAGTATTTT
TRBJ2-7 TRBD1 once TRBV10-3 CAIRSGTGGEQYF TGTGCCATCAGGTCTGGGACAGGGGGCGAGCAGTACTTC
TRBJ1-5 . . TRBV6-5 CASGRGPNQPQHF TGTGCCAGCGGAAGGGGTCCCAATCAGCCCCAGCATTTT
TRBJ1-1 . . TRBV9 CASSVSQNTEAFF TGTGCCAGCAGCGTTTCCCAGAACACTGAAGCTTTCTTT
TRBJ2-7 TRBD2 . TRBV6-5 CASSSSLAGSYEQYF TGTGCCAGCAGTTCCTCACTAGCGGGCTCCTACGAGCAGTACTTC
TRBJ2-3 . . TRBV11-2 CASSLGGARDTQYF TGTGCCAGCAGCTTAGGTGGGGCTAGAGATACGCAGTATTTT
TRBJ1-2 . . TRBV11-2 CASSLAQGMAAGYTF TGTGCCAGCAGCTTAGCCCAGGGGATGGCAGCTGGCTACACCTTC
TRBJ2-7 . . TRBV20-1 CSARTGDEQYF TGCAGTGCTAGGACGGGAGACGAGCAGTACTTC
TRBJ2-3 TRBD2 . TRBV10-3 CAISESTSGGAGTQYF TGTGCCATCAGTGAGTCGACTAGCGGGGGGGCCGGTACGCAGTATTTT
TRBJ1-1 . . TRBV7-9 CSSSRTGNTEAFF TGTTCCAGCAGCCGGACGGGAAACACTGAAGCTTTCTTT
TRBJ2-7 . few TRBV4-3 CASSQDSELQYEQYF TGCGCCAGCAGCCAAGATTCCGAACTACAATACGAGCAGTACTTC
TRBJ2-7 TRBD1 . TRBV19 CASSISGQGFYEQYF TGTGCCAGTAGTATTTCGGGACAGGGCTTCTACGAGCAGTACTTC
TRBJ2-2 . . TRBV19 CASSITGARSTGELFF TGTGCCAGTAGTATAACTGGGGCACGTAGCACCGGGGAGCTGTTTTTT
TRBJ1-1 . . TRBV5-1 CASRGGMNTEAFF TGCGCCAGCAGAGGGGGAATGAACACTGAAGCTTTCTTT
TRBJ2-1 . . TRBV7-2 CASSLRTTLYNEQFF TGTGCCAGCAGCCTGAGGACTACATTATACAATGAGCAGTTCTTC
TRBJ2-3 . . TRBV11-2 CASSWAGGTDTQYF TGTGCCAGCAGCTGGGCCGGAGGAACAGATACGCAGTATTTT
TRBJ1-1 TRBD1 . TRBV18 CASSPPTGAPEAFF TGTGCCAGCTCACCACCGACAGGGGCGCCTGAAGCTTTCTTT
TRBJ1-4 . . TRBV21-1 CASSKGNRGVKKLFF TGTGCCAGCAGCAAAGGAAACAGGGGGGTGAAAAAACTGTTTTTT
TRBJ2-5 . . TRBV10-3 CAIRSASGETQYF TGTGCCATCAGGTCTGCTAGTGGGGAGACCCAGTACTTC
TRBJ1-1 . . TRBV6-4 CASSIGRPPTETFEAFF TGTGCCAGCAGTATCGGCAGGCCCCCGACAGAAACCTTTGAAGCTTTCTTT